The 21 T cell receptor beta chains in this list originate from one sample, sequenced in a study of cytomegalovirus exposure and HLA in healthy donors (dated by TCRdb to 2015 to 2018). The method was the immunoSEQ multiplex PCR assay. A mixture of 60 forward primers for TCR Vbeta segments and 13 reverse primers for TCR Jbeta segments was used in the multiplex PCR. Sourced from immuneACCESS, this table was stored by TCRdb with only in-frame sequences that have V and J called. A share of the clones is absent; for the studies checked, an unresolved V gene accounts for under half, and the remainder has no known explanation. The sample table records fewer than 250,000 clones; around 87% of these occur just once. The ten most abundant clones make up about 1% of the sample. Sample: PBMCs. The receptors stem from a boy aged 2-15 years in good health and CMV-seronegative.

The table lists this clone with a few counts. The gene calls are TRBV4-1 and TRBJ1-2; D remains ambiguous. The CDR3 has 13 amino acids. Trimming stripped 1 base from V and 14 bases from J, with 17 bases between. Germline lookup yields CDR1 MGHRA and CDR2 YSYEKL. The DNA of the CDR3 is TGCGCCAGCAGCCAAGTAGTAGCCGGCCCGTATACCTTC. It codes for CASSQVVAGPYTF.

The V gene is TRBV7-3, the J gene TRBJ2-3; D might be TRBD2 (7 bases). Trimming took off 0 bases at V and 5 bases at J, with 12 bases between the two ends. Germline lookup yields CDR1 SGHTA and CDR2 FQGTGA. This CDR3 is 15 amino acids long. In DNA, the CDR3 is TGTGCCAGCAGCTTAACCGGGGGGCAGGGAGATACGCAGTATTTT. Translated, it gives CASSLTGGQGDTQYF.

The chain couples TRBV5-6 to TRBJ2-5, with D uncertain. Germline CDR1 and CDR2: SGHDT and YYEEEE. The V gene lost 8 bases and the J gene lost 2 bases, with 13 bases spanning the gap. The CDR3 is 13 residues long. For the CDR3, the DNA is TGTGCCAGTCAAACTTCACCTCAAGAGACCCAGTACTTC. It specifies CASQTSPQETQYF.

V and J are TRBV27 and TRBJ1-2, with 10 bases lining up with TRBD1. Trimming cost V 1 base and J 4 bases; bases outside gene matches: 6. The CDR3 covers 16 residues. Germline loops: CDR1 MNHEY, CDR2 SMNVEV (reference sequence). CDR3 sequence: CASSLLPGQGLYGYTF. DNA for the CDR3: TGTGCCAGCAGTTTATTGCCGGGACAGGGGCTCTATGGCTACACCTTC.

A word on this clone: This specimen includes other DNA sequences encoding the same CDR3. V is TRBV28 and J is TRBJ2-1; D not resolved. CDR1 MDHEN and CDR2 SYDVKM come from the germline V gene. Between the trimmed V and J ends, which lost 3 bases and 4 bases, there was a span of 4 bases. The CDR3 is made up of 12 amino acids. The CDR3 bases are TGTGCCAGCAGTTTGTCTTACAATGAGCAGTTCTTC. It is translated as CASSLSYNEQFF.

This clone was seen once. The rearrangement links TRBV9 to TRBJ2-5; D is possibly TRBD2 (6 bases). Germline loops: CDR1 SGDLS, CDR2 YYNGEE. There are 16 residues in the CDR3. V lost 3 bases to trimming and J lost 4 bases, with 19 bases between them. The CDR3: CASSGGEESRSETQYF. As DNA, the CDR3 is TGTGCCAGCAGCGGTGGGGAGGAGTCGAGGTCAGAGACCCAGTACTTC.

The chain uses TRBV18 and TRBJ2-1, with 10 bases that match TRBD2. The CDR3 loop spans 17 amino acids. Trimming took 3 bases from V and 10 from J; bases not matched to a gene: 15. Germline values: CDR1 KGHSH, CDR2 LQKENI. The CDR3 protein is CASSPFTSGEPLGEQFF. The CDR3 bases are TGTGCCAGCTCACCTTTCACTAGCGGGGAACCCCTGGGGGAGCAGTTCTTC. Variable domain in full (rest from reference TRBV18 and TRBJ2-1): NAGVMQNPRHLVRRRGQEARLRCSPMKGHSHVYWYRQLPEEGLKFMVYLQKENIIDESGMPKERFSAEFPKEGPSILRIQQVVRGDSAAYFCASSPFTSGEPLGEQFFGPGTRLTVL.

The V call is TRBV5-1, the J call TRBJ1-2, with a weak D call TRBD1 (6 bases). Germline V lookup: CDR1 SGHRS, CDR2 YFSETQ. Trimming pared 4 bases from V and 0 bases from J, leaving 16 bases between. The CDR3 contains 16 residues. CDR3 sequence: CASSPQGQQANYGYTF. The CDR3 coding sequence is TGCGCCAGCAGCCCCCAGGGGCAGCAGGCTAACTATGGCTACACCTTC.

V gene TRBV19 combines with J gene TRBJ1-2, with D unclear. The germline V gene encodes CDR1 LNHDA and CDR2 SQIVND (reference sequence). The CDR3 spans 13 residues. Trimming stripped 6 bases from V and 0 bases from J, with 8 bases between. The CDR3 DNA follows: TGTGCCAGTAGGGAGGGTCCTAACTATGGCTACACCTTC. Encoded protein: CASREGPNYGYTF.

This rearrangement joins TRBV27 to TRBJ1-5, with D maybe TRBD1 (6 bases). V was cut by 3 bases and J by 3 bases, with 15 bases left in between. CDR1 is MNHEY, CDR2 SMNVEV, per germline (reference sequence). The CDR3 covers 16 residues. Written as DNA, the CDR3 is TGTGCCAGCAGTTTGCAACCGGGACATCCCAATCAGCCCCAGCATTTT. Protein product: CASSLQPGHPNQPQHF.

V usage is TRBV15 and J usage is TRBJ1-3; 8 bases fit TRBD1. The trim removed 7 bases at V and 4 bases at J, leaving 12 bases unmatched. CDR3 length equals 16 residues. Germline CDR1 LNHNV, CDR2 YYDKDF (reference sequence). The DNA for the CDR3 is TGTGCCACCACTACGACAGGGGTAGACTCCGGAAACACCATATATTTT. Amino acid sequence: CATTTTGVDSGNTIYF.

The chain joins TRBV6-1 to TRBJ2-4, with D perhaps matching TRBD1 (6 bases). Trimming pared 3 bases from V and 9 bases from J, leaving 15 bases between. Germline assignment: CDR1 MNHNS and CDR2 SASEGT. The CDR3 loop spans 14 amino acids. This CDR3 reads CASSETSGTSIQYF. The CDR3 nucleotides are TGTGCCAGCAGTGAGACCTCCGGGACAAGCATTCAGTACTTC.

The rearrangement uses TRBV4-1 and TRBJ1-4; D possibly corresponds to TRBD1 (6 bases). CDR1 MGHRA and CDR2 YSYEKL come from the germline V gene. The CDR3 consists of 15 residues. Trimming shortened V by 1 base and J by 7 bases, and 13 bases separated the two germline ends. The CDR3 nucleotides read TGCGCCAGCAGCCAAGGGACAGCTGGTTCTGAAAAACTGTTTTTT. Translated: CASSQGTAGSEKLFF.

For this clone: Within the sample, other DNA sequences also encode this same CDR3. The chain has TRBV6-6 and TRBJ2-1, with 14 bases that match TRBD2. Looked up from germline, CDR1 is MNHNY and CDR2 is SVGAGI (reference sequence). V lost 2 bases to trimming and J lost 11 bases; unmatched junction nucleotides: 5. The CDR3 totals 15 residues. CDR3 residues: CASSYEGLAGVKQFF. The CDR3 DNA reads as TGTGCCAGCAGTTACGAGGGACTAGCGGGAGTTAAGCAGTTCTTC.

This clone was recorded once. Relative to the germline gene, one junction end is altered; a read error may explain this. Within the sample, other DNA sequences also encode this same CDR3. V is TRBV7-9 and J is TRBJ2-7; D might be TRBD1 (5 bases). CDR3 length: 16 amino acids. Germline CDR1 SEHNR, CDR2 FQNEAQ (reference sequence). The CDR3 loop is CASSPRMRQSHYEQYF. The CDR3 nucleotides read TGCGCCAGCAGCCCGAGGATGCGACAGAGCCACTACGAGCAGTACTTC.

This sequence joins TRBV2 and TRBJ1-6; weak D call: TRBD1 (6 bases). Per germline, CDR1 SNHLY and CDR2 FYNNEI. V was clipped by 2 bases and J by 1 base, with 9 bases between them. This CDR3 has 16 residues. CDR3: CASSEQGWSYNSPLHF. CDR3 DNA sequence: TGTGCCAGCAGTGAACAGGGGTGGTCCTATAATTCACCCCTCCACTTT.

V is TRBV7-9 and J is TRBJ2-7, with TRBD2 matching over 7 bases. CDR1 and CDR2 from the germline V gene are SEHNR and FQNEAQ (reference sequence). V shed 5 bases, J shed 4 bases, and the junction held 17 bases outside the gene matches. The CDR3 contains 17 residues. CDR3 sequence reads: CASSPPGGTDGSYEQYF. The CDR3 region has the DNA TGTGCCAGCAGCCCCCCCGGGGGGACGGACGGCTCTTACGAGCAGTACTTC.

The chain couples TRBV6-6 to TRBJ1-1; unclear D gene. Trimming left V 7 bases short and J 1 base short, with 7 bases between. The CDR3 covers 12 residues. Germline CDR1 is MNHNY and CDR2 is SVGAGI (reference sequence). The CDR3 coding sequence is TGTGCCAGCACCCCGGGGAACACTGAAGCTTTCTTT. Translated: CASTPGNTEAFF.

As DNA, the CDR3 is TGTGCCAGCAGTCGCAGCGGGGGGGCACAAGAGACCCAGTACTTC. It encodes CASSRSGGAQETQYF. This chain joins TRBV28 and TRBJ2-5; 10 nucleotides align to TRBD2. The CDR3 has 15 residues. Germline V gives CDR1 MDHEN, CDR2 SYDVKM. Trimming removed 5 bases from V and 2 bases from J; junction bases left unmatched: 5. Full variable domain (outside the CDR3, taken from reference TRBV28 and TRBJ2-5): DVKVTQSSRYLVKRTGEKVFLECVQDMDHENMFWYRQDPGLGLRLIYFSYDVKMKEKGDIPEGYSVSREKKERFSLILESASTNQTSMYLCASSRSGGAQETQYFGPGTRLLVL.

J is TRBJ1-3 and V is TRBV28; no clear D gene. The V and J ends lost 8 bases and 2 bases respectively, with 10 bases between them. The CDR3 consists of 13 residues. From germline, CDR1 is MDHEN and CDR2 SYDVKM. CDR3 DNA sequence: TGTGCCAGCTTCAATCAGGCTGGAAACACCATATATTTT. This translates into CASFNQAGNTIYF.

The CDR3 loop is CASSQPAMNTEAFF. The CDR3, as DNA: TGTGCCAGCAGCCAACCAGCGATGAACACTGAAGCTTTCTTT. V is TRBV16 and J is TRBJ1-1; D unresolved. V lost 2 bases to trimming and J lost 0 bases, with 7 bases between them. The CDR3 sequence is 14 residues long. Germline-derived CDR1 and CDR2 are KGHSY and FQNENV.